Listed below are T cell receptor beta chains from one sample, sequenced in a study of CD8 T cells in Susac syndrome. TCRdb itself ran the immunoSEQ multiplex PCR reads through MiXCR, one entry per CDR3 protein. The top ten hold approximately 0.12% of the sample, which has some 300,000 distinct CDR3 sequences, 70% to 90% seen once. Material for sequencing was CD8+ T cells from PBMCs. These receptors all stem from a human donor with multiple sclerosis. Each CDR3 is given with its conserved first and last residue. D genes are given only for firm matches. Size tells how often a clone was seen (once, few, many) or the class of an expanded clone, and some rows leave it out.

abundance,j_gene,d_gene,v_gene,len,CDR3nt,CDR3aa
-,TRBJ2-3,-,TRBV20-1,12,TGCAGTGCCCACAGGGGCACAGATACGCAGTATTTT,CSAHRGTDTQYF
-,TRBJ2-1,TRBD2,TRBV5-1,15,TGCGCCAGCAGGGTCCCACTAGCGGGAGCTGATGAGCAGTTCTTC,CASRVPLAGADEQFF
-,TRBJ2-2,-,TRBV27,14,TGTGCCAGCAGTATAATGCAGGCCACCGGGGAGCTGTTTTTT,CASSIMQATGELFF
-,TRBJ1-5,-,TRBV13,14,TGTGCCAGCAGCTCCCGGACGGGCAATCAGCCCCAGCATTTT,CASSSRTGNQPQHF
few,TRBJ2-2,TRBD2,TRBV29-1,13,TGCAGCGTTAGCGGGAGGTATACCGGGGAGCTGTTTTTT,CSVSGRYTGELFF
-,TRBJ2-2,TRBD1,TRBV19,15,TGTGCCAGTAGTAATGACAGGGAAGGTACCGGGGAGCTGTTTTTT,CASSNDREGTGELFF
-,TRBJ1-1,-,TRBV23-1,12,TGCGCCAGCAGTCAGGACAGCCTTGGAGCTTTCTTT,CASSQDSLGAFF
-,TRBJ2-1,TRBD2,TRBV2,17,TGTGCCAGCAGTGACCCCCCGGAGCGGGGGTTCTACAATGAGCAGTTCTTC,CASSDPPERGFYNEQFF
-,TRBJ2-7,TRBD1,TRBV27,16,TGTGCCAGCAAGGGCGGACCGGGACAGGGTCTCTACGAGCAGTACTTC,CASKGGPGQGLYEQYF
few,TRBJ2-6,-,TRBV27,15,TGTGCCAGCAGTTTTTCGGGCTCTGGGGCCAACGTCCTGACTTTC,CASSFSGSGANVLTF
once,TRBJ2-3,TRBD1,TRBV5-6,16,TGTGCCAGCAGCCTCCACCGGGACAGGGACATAGATACGCAGTATTTT,CASSLHRDRDIDTQYF
few,TRBJ2-4,-,TRBV11-2,14,TGTGCCAGCAGCATACAGGGACGACAAAACATTCAGTACTTC,CASSIQGRQNIQYF
-,TRBJ1-2,-,TRBV29-1,11,TGCAGCGTTGACGCCCGTGAGGGCTACACCTTC,CSVDAREGYTF
-,TRBJ1-5,-,TRBV19,15,TGTGCCAGTAGGGAGGGAGGGATGAACAATCAGCCCCAGCATTTT,CASREGGMNNQPQHF
once,TRBJ2-1,TRBD2,TRBV6-1,17,TGTGCCAGCATCCCCTCAGGGGCGAGCGGGAGGTTGGGCCGCAGGGCCTTC,CASIPSGASGRLGRRAF
-,TRBJ2-3,-,TRBV28,15,TGTGCCAGCAGTTTATTGGGGTTAGGCACAGATACGCAGTATTTT,CASSLLGLGTDTQYF
-,TRBJ2-7,TRBD1,TRBV15,16,TGTGCCACCAGCAGAGAATGGGGACAGGGTTTCCTCGAGCAGTACTTC,CATSREWGQGFLEQYF
-,TRBJ1-2,TRBD1,TRBV12-3/TRBV12-4,15,TGTGCCAGCAGTTTGGGACAGGGGTTAAACTATGGCTACACCTTC,CASSLGQGLNYGYTF
-,TRBJ2-3,-,TRBV11-2,13,TGTGCCAGCAGCTTACCTAGCACAGATACGCAGTATTTT,CASSLPSTDTQYF
-,TRBJ2-3,-,TRBV9,16,TGTGCCAGCAGCGTAGAAGGAACACCTAGCACAGATACGCAGTATTTT,CASSVEGTPSTDTQYF
-,TRBJ2-5,TRBD1,TRBV29-1,12,TGCAGCGTTCCACAGGGGGGAGCGACCCAGTACTTC,CSVPQGGATQYF
few,TRBJ2-7,TRBD1,TRBV2,13,TGTGCCAGCGCCGGGACAGGGTTCTACGAGCAGTACTTC,CASAGTGFYEQYF
-,TRBJ2-7,-,TRBV12-3/TRBV12-4,13,TGTGCCAGCAGTTTAAGTCCTCGGCGCGAGCAGTACTTC,CASSLSPRREQYF
-,TRBJ2-1,TRBD2,TRBV5-4,14,TGTGCCAGCAGGAGAGGCGGGAGCGGGGGTGAGCAGTTCTTC,CASRRGGSGGEQFF
-,TRBJ2-7,-,TRBV20-1,10,TGCAGTGCTGGAGTCGGGGAGCAGTACTTC,CSAGVGEQYF
once,TRBJ2-3,TRBD2,TRBV12-3/TRBV12-4,16,TGTGCCACCAAAGTCATCCACGCGGGGGGAACAGATACGCAGTATTTT,CATKVIHAGGTDTQYF
-,TRBJ2-6,-,TRBV6-1,15,TGTGCCAGCAGGCCTCGGGGCAGTGGGGCCAACGTCCTGACTTTC,CASRPRGSGANVLTF
-,TRBJ1-2,-,TRBV30,11,TGTGCCTGCCGGGACGCCAATGGCTACACCTTC,CACRDANGYTF
once,TRBJ2-1,-,TRBV20-1,18,TGCAGTGCTAGAGATCCCGACGGGCCAGCACTTTCCTACAATGAGCAGTTCTTC,CSARDPDGPALSYNEQFF
-,TRBJ2-1,TRBD2,TRBV29-1,19,TGCAGCGCCCCACCCCCTAGCGGGAGGCCCGAAATCTCCTACAATGAGCAGTTCTTC,CSAPPPSGRPEISYNEQFF
-,TRBJ1-1,-,TRBV2,15,TGTGCCAGCAAGGGGACCGAGGGAAGAAACACTGAAGCTTTCTTT,CASKGTEGRNTEAFF
once,TRBJ2-7,-,TRBV7-9,15,TGTGCCAGCAGCTTAGGGGACCTGAACTCCTACGAGCAGTACTTC,CASSLGDLNSYEQYF
once,TRBJ2-4,-,TRBV20-1,14,TGCAGTGCTAGAGATCAATTCGGGAAGGACATTCAGTACTTC,CSARDQFGKDIQYF
-,TRBJ2-2,-,TRBV7-9,14,TGTGCCAGCACCCCCCGACCGGTCACCGGGGAGCTGTTTTTT,CASTPRPVTGELFF
-,TRBJ2-7,TRBD1,TRBV29-1,13,TGCAGCGTTAGGGCCCCTGCAGGGGGCGAGCAGTACTTC,CSVRAPAGGEQYF
-,TRBJ2-7,-,TRBV27,15,TGTGCCAGCAGTTTCCGACCTTCGAGCTCCTACGAGCAGTACTTC,CASSFRPSSSYEQYF
-,TRBJ2-7,TRBD1,TRBV20-1,14,TGCAGTGCTAGGGAGGACAGGGGACCCTACGAGCAGTACTTC,CSAREDRGPYEQYF
few,TRBJ1-5,-,TRBV27,13,TGTGCCAGCAGTTGGACAGTCAATCAGCCCCAGCATTTT,CASSWTVNQPQHF
-,TRBJ2-6,-,TRBV29-1,13,TGCAGCGGGGTCGTCTCTGGGGCCAACGTCCTGACTTTC,CSGVVSGANVLTF
-,TRBJ1-2,-,TRBV29-1,14,TGCAGCGTTGCCCCTTTCGACGGACCCTATGGCTACACCTTC,CSVAPFDGPYGYTF
-,TRBJ2-1,-,TRBV7-9,17,TGTGCCAGCAGCTTACCCCGGGGTGCTGGGAGGCCCGATGAGCAGTTCTTC,CASSLPRGAGRPDEQFF
-,TRBJ2-2,-,TRBV7-2,12,TGTGCCAGCAGCTACTACGGCGGGGAGCTGTTTTTT,CASSYYGGELFF
-,TRBJ1-2,TRBD1,TRBV9,16,TGTGCCAGCAGCCCGAGGACAGGGGACGCTTCGGGTGGCTACACCTTC,CASSPRTGDASGGYTF
once,TRBJ2-1,TRBD2,TRBV7-6,16,TGTGCCAGCAGCTTCCGACTAGCGGGAGACTACAATGAGCAGTTCTTC,CASSFRLAGDYNEQFF
-,TRBJ1-2,-,TRBV27,13,TGTGCCAGCAGTCTGTCACAGACCTATGGCTACACCTTC,CASSLSQTYGYTF
-,TRBJ2-3,TRBD2,TRBV19,17,TGTGCCAGTAGTATAGTAGGGACTAGCGGTAGCACAGATACGCAGTATTTT,CASSIVGTSGSTDTQYF
-,TRBJ2-1,-,TRBV18,14,TGTGCCAGCTCACCCGGACAAACTCCCAATGAGCAGTTCTTC,CASSPGQTPNEQFF